A selection of T cell receptor beta chains follows, all from one sample in a study of cytomegalovirus exposure and HLA in healthy donors. Produced via immunoSEQ multiplex PCR; TCRdb's table is partial and in-frame only. Of roughly 120,000 clones listed, approximately 68% are singletons. Sequencing was performed on PBMCs. The receptors shown here come from a man aged 30 to 39 in good health and CMV-seropositive. Both conserved end residues are part of each CDR3. D genes are given only for firm matches. Only part of the rows carry a size: once, few, many, or a class if the clone is expanded.

V,size,J,D,DNA,CDR3
TRBV18,NA,TRBJ2-7,TRBD1,TGTGCCAGCTCACCTTTCCGGGACAGGGTCATTTCCTACGAGCAGTACTTC,CASSPFRDRVISYEQYF
TRBV2,NA,TRBJ1-5,TRBD1,TGTGCCAGCCGTAGAACAGGGGGTTCATCGCCCCAGCATTTT,CASRRTGGSSPQHF
TRBV18,NA,TRBJ2-5,TRBD2,TGTGCCAGTGGACTAGCGGGAGGGTCGGAGACCCAGTACTTC,CASGLAGGSETQYF
TRBV6-1,NA,TRBJ2-5,TRBD2,TGTGCCAGCAGTCGCTTAGCGGGTACCGCTGAGACCCAGTACTTC,CASSRLAGTAETQYF
TRBV4-3,NA,TRBJ1-4,TRBD1,TGCGCCAGCAGCCAAGTACCTACAGGGGGAAATGAAAAACTGTTTTTT,CASSQVPTGGNEKLFF
TRBV6-6,NA,TRBJ2-1,NA,TGTGCCAGCAGTAATTCGGAAAGTGGGCCGTTCTTC,CASSNSESGPFF
TRBV4-1,NA,TRBJ2-7,TRBD2,TGCGCCAGCAGCCTTCTTCCGAGAGCGGGAAAGTACGAGCAGTACTTC,CASSLLPRAGKYEQYF
TRBV7-2,NA,TRBJ2-1,TRBD2,TGTGCCAGCAGCCGGAATGGACTAGCGAGTTTCAATGAGCAGTTCTTC,CASSRNGLASFNEQFF
TRBV10-1,NA,TRBJ2-7,NA,TGCGCCAGCAGTGAGTCGAGGCTAGCGTTCGAGCAGTACTTC,CASSESRLAFEQYF
TRBV27,NA,TRBJ2-1,TRBD2,TGTGCCAGCAGTTTATCCGCAGGTAGCGGGAGTAATGAGCAGTTCTTC,CASSLSAGSGSNEQFF
TRBV6-1,NA,TRBJ1-1,TRBD1,TGTGCCAGCAGTTGGACAGGGAAGAACACTAAAGCTTTCTTT,CASSWTGKNTKAFF
TRBV30,NA,TRBJ1-5,NA,TGTGCCTGCCAGACAGGATTCAATCAGCCCCAGCATTTT,CACQTGFNQPQHF
TRBV9,NA,TRBJ1-1,NA,TGTGCCAGCAGCGTAGGGTCCCCGGGAGATGCTGAAGCTTTCTTT,CASSVGSPGDAEAFF
TRBV11-2,NA,TRBJ2-3,NA,TGTGCCAGCAGGCCTTGGGGCGGCCGCACAGATACGCAGTATTTT,CASRPWGGRTDTQYF
TRBV10-1,few,TRBJ1-1,NA,TGCGCCAGCAGTGACTCCTACAGGAACACTGAAGCTTTCTTT,CASSDSYRNTEAFF
TRBV9,NA,TRBJ2-2,TRBD2,TGTGCCAGCAGGGGACTAGTGAACACCGGGGAGCTGTTTTTT,CASRGLVNTGELFF
TRBV6-5,NA,TRBJ1-2,NA,TGTGCCAGCAGTACAGAACTGAACTATGGCTACACCTTC,CASSTELNYGYTF
TRBV28,NA,TRBJ2-7,TRBD1,TGTGCCAGCAGGCTACAGGGGTTGGCCTACGAGCAGTACTTC,CASRLQGLAYEQYF
TRBV2,NA,TRBJ1-2,TRBD1,TGTGCCAGCAGTGAGTTCGACCGGACAGGGACTAACTATGGCTACACCTTC,CASSEFDRTGTNYGYTF
TRBV14,once,TRBJ2-7,TRBD2,TGTGCCAGCAGCCAAGAGCGAGGGGAGGGTTACGAGCAGTACTTC,CASSQERGEGYEQYF
TRBV7-2,NA,TRBJ1-3,NA,TGTGCCAGCAGCTTAGACAGGAGTCTAGGAAACACCATATATTTT,CASSLDRSLGNTIYF
TRBV4-3,NA,TRBJ1-1,TRBD1,TGCGCCAGCAGCCAAGTGAAAACAGGGGTCATGAACACTGAAGCTTTCTTT,CASSQVKTGVMNTEAFF
TRBV2,NA,TRBJ1-5,TRBD1,TGTGCCAGCACCGGGACAGGGGGAATGGACCAGCCCCAGCATTTT,CASTGTGGMDQPQHF
TRBV27,NA,TRBJ1-2,TRBD1,TGTGCCAGCAGTTTTGTGGGACAGCTAAACTATGGCTACACCTTC,CASSFVGQLNYGYTF
TRBV27,NA,TRBJ1-5,NA,TGTGCCAGCAGTTTATTTGGTTTTCGGGGGGGCAATCAGCCCCAGCATTTT,CASSLFGFRGGNQPQHF
TRBV6-6,NA,TRBJ2-1,TRBD2,TGTGCCAGCAGGGGGACTTTCAGCGGGGGCAATGAGCAGTTCTTC,CASRGTFSGGNEQFF
TRBV7-2,NA,TRBJ2-1,NA,TGTGCCAGCAGCTTAACTGGCGGTGAGCAGTTCTTC,CASSLTGGEQFF
TRBV5-4,NA,TRBJ2-7,TRBD1,TGTGCCAGCAGCTTGGGAGCGACAGGGACCTACGAGCAGTACTTC,CASSLGATGTYEQYF
TRBV28,NA,TRBJ1-3,NA,TGTGCCAGTCTAGAGGGCCGTTCTGGAAACACCATATATTTT,CASLEGRSGNTIYF
TRBV28,NA,TRBJ2-5,TRBD2,TGTGCCAGCAGCCCGGGACTAGCGGGAGGGCACGAGGAGACCCAGTACTTC,CASSPGLAGGHEETQYF
TRBV30,few,TRBJ1-2,NA,TGTGCCTGGAGTGTCAAACTCCGCCGTGGAGACTATGGCTACACCTTC,CAWSVKLRRGDYGYTF
TRBV6-5,NA,TRBJ2-5,NA,TGTGCCAGCAGCGACTCGGTACAGGGCCAGCAGTACTTC,CASSDSVQGQQYF
TRBV6-1,few,TRBJ2-2,TRBD1,TGTGCCAGCAGTGTAGGGGGCGCGAACACCGGGGAGCTGTTTTTT,CASSVGGANTGELFF
TRBV5-4,NA,TRBJ2-3,TRBD2,TGTGCCAGCAGCTTGAGGGGCGGGAGAGGGGATACGCAGTATTTT,CASSLRGGRGDTQYF
TRBV6-1,NA,TRBJ2-5,NA,TGTGCCAGCAGACTAGAGGAGACCCAGTACTTC,CASRLEETQYF
TRBV6-5,NA,TRBJ2-7,NA,TGTGCCAGCAGTAACAGGGTGGCCTACGAGCAGTACTTC,CASSNRVAYEQYF
TRBV5-6,NA,TRBJ2-1,TRBD1,TGTGCCAGCAGCTTGGGGACAGGGAACGAGCAGTTCTTC,CASSLGTGNEQFF
TRBV5-1,NA,TRBJ1-1,NA,TGCGCCAGCAGCTTGGCGACAGGGAACACTGAAGCTTTCTTT,CASSLATGNTEAFF
TRBV28,NA,TRBJ2-4,NA,TGTGCCAGCAGTCAACAGGGGACTCTAGCCAAAAACATTCAGTACTTC,CASSQQGTLAKNIQYF
TRBV29-1,NA,TRBJ1-4,NA,TGCAGCGTCGGTGGGGAGGAAGTGCATTTGCCCGAAAAACTGTTTTTT,CSVGGEEVHLPEKLFF
TRBV7-9,few,TRBJ2-2,NA,TGTGCCAGCAGCTCCAGCCCAGGCCGGACTCATGACGGCGGGGAGCTGTTTTTT,CASSSSPGRTHDGGELFF
TRBV2,NA,TRBJ2-1,TRBD2,TGTGCCAGCAGTGCCTATGGGCTAGCGGGAGTTGCGAATGAGCAGTTCTTC,CASSAYGLAGVANEQFF
TRBV5-1,few,TRBJ2-4,TRBD2,TGCGCCAGCAGCCGGGGACTAGCGGGAGGGCCTTGGGGTCTAGCCAAAAACATTCAGTACTTC,CASSRGLAGGPWGLAKNIQYF
TRBV7-9,NA,TRBJ2-7,TRBD2,TGTGCCAGCAGCGACGGGCGGGAGGGCCGGGCAGGGGAGCAGTACTTC,CASSDGREGRAGEQYF
TRBV4-1,NA,TRBJ2-7,TRBD1,TGCGCCAGCAGCCTCAGACAGGGTCTCCCTTCCTACGAGCAGTACTTC,CASSLRQGLPSYEQYF
TRBV4-2,few,TRBJ2-7,TRBD2,TGTGCCAGCGGTGGACTAGCGGGAGGGATGAGTACCCACGAGCAGTACTTC,CASGGLAGGMSTHEQYF
TRBV4-2,NA,TRBJ2-7,NA,TGTGCCAGCAGCCAAGATATGGGGGGAGGATCCTACGAGCAGTACTTC,CASSQDMGGGSYEQYF
TRBV10-3,NA,TRBJ2-5,NA,TGTGCCATCAGTGAGTCGGAGGAGACCCAGTACTTC,CAISESEETQYF
TRBV5-4,NA,TRBJ2-1,TRBD2,TGTGCCAGCAGCCCGCCGGGTCTAGCGGTTTTGTTCTTC,CASSPPGLAVLFF
TRBV9,NA,TRBJ1-2,NA,TGTGCCAGCAGCGTACCCGGGCGACTACCTCTCCGCTACACCTTC,CASSVPGRLPLRYTF
TRBV5-1,NA,TRBJ2-3,NA,TGCGCCAGCAGCTTCTATGGCGACAGTTCCACAGATACGCAGTATTTT,CASSFYGDSSTDTQYF
TRBV5-1,NA,TRBJ1-1,NA,TGCGCCAGCAGCTTGGCTGGGGGGGGACCGACTGAAGCTTTCTTT,CASSLAGGGPTEAFF
TRBV7-2,NA,TRBJ2-1,TRBD1,TGTGCCAGCAGCGTCGACAGGGGGGGTGAGCAGTTCTTC,CASSVDRGGEQFF